A single T cell receptor (beta chain) is shown here with its context. These data come from a study of T cell changes during pregnancy in multiple sclerosis. Generated by immunoSEQ multiplex PCR, the TCRdb table keeps only in-frame clones and is missing some. Here the sample spans about 41,000 clones, roughly 90% being singletons. CDR1 LGHNA and CDR2 YSLEER come from the germline V gene. V lost 0 bases, J lost 1 base, and 25 bases lay in between. CDR3 length: 21 residues. The material was CD8+ T cells from peripheral blood mononuclear cells, obtained in the third trimester of pregnancy. This TCR derives from a female donor with multiple sclerosis, enrolled in a pregnancy study. The chain employs TRBV4-3 and TRBJ2-1; D is possibly TRBD2 (6 bases). CDR3 sequence (DNA): TGCGCCAGCAGCCAAGATTTGCCCCGGGACTGGATAGTCAATTCCTACAATGAGCAGTTCTTC. Its translation: CASSQDLPRDWIVNSYNEQFF.